This entry describes one T cell receptor beta chain. Its antigen remains unknown. The PCR contained 60 Vbeta and 13 Jbeta primers. As processed by the authors: In a later analysis, of 84 million or so unique beta chains, 9 million to 11 million appeared in at least two donors. The method was immunoSEQ multiplex PCR; TCRdb's version includes in-frame clones alone and lacks a portion of them. V, J and clone size reflect that table, while D and trimming were determined from the DNA. Among fewer than 200,000 clones listed, approximately 77% were seen once. This entry belongs to a study of cytomegalovirus exposure and HLA in healthy donors. Regarding the study as a whole: Specific recognition of CMV antigens was confirmed in vitro for three chains (all CMV-associated). Follow-up analysis found HLA locus-dependent TCR association rates, highest for DRB1 and lowest for HLA-C.

The length of the CDR3 is 15 residues. The trim removed 4 bases at V and 6 bases at J, leaving 9 bases unmatched. Germline assignment: CDR1 MGHRA and CDR2 YSYEKL. The sequence was collected from a male donor in good health and CMV-seropositive. The V gene is TRBV4-1, the J gene TRBJ2-1, with TRBD2 matching 7 bases. Sequenced input: PBMCs. CDR3 sequence (DNA): TGCGCCAGCAGCCGACGATTATCTAGCGGCAATGAGCAGTTCTTC. Its translation is CASSRRLSSGNEQFF.